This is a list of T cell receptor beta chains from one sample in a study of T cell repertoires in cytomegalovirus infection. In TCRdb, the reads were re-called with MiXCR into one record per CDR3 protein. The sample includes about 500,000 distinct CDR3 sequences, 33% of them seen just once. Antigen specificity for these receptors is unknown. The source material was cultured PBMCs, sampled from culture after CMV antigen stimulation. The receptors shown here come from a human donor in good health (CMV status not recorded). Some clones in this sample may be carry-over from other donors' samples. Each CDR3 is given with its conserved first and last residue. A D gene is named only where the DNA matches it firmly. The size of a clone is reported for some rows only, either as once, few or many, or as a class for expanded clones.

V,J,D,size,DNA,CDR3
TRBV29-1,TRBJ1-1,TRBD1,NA,TGCAGCGTGCAGGGGGGTAACACTGAAGCTTTCTTT,CSVQGGNTEAFF
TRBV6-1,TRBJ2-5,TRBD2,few,TGTGCCAGCAAAGCGGGAGGTCGGGAGACCCAGTACTTC,CASKAGGRETQYF
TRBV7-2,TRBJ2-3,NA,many,TGTGCCAGCAGCTTAGAGGCGGCCGATACGCAGTATTTT,CASSLEAADTQYF
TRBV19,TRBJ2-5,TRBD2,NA,TGTGCCAGTAGGGGCTTAGGGACTAGCGGGACGGGGACCCAGTACTTC,CASRGLGTSGTGTQYF
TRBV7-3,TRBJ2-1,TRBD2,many,TGTGCCAGCAGCTTAGGGACTAGCGGGAGGGATGAGCAGTTCTTC,CASSLGTSGRDEQFF
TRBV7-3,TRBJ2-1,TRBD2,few,TGTGCCAGCAGAGAAACTAGCGACAATGAGCAGTTCTTC,CASRETSDNEQFF
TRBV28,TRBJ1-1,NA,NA,TGTGCCAGCAGTTTACAGGGCAGTCCCTCGAACACTGAAGCTTTCTTT,CASSLQGSPSNTEAFF
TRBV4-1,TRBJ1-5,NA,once,TGCGCCAGCAGCCAAGCCCAGAGCTTAAATCAGCCCCAGCATTTT,CASSQAQSLNQPQHF
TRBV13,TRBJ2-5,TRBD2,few,TGTGCCAGCAGCTCTAGCGGGAGAGGACAAGAGACCCAGTACTTC,CASSSSGRGQETQYF
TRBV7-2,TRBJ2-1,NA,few,TGTGCCAGCAGCTTATCCCGGGACTTCTCCTACAATGAGCAGTTCTTC,CASSLSRDFSYNEQFF
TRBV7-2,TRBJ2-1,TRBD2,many,TGTGCCAGCAGCTTGAGACTAGCGCCCAATGAGCAGTTCTTC,CASSLRLAPNEQFF
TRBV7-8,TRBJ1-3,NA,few,TGTGCCAGCAGCTTAGACAGGAGAGGAAACACCATATATTTT,CASSLDRRGNTIYF
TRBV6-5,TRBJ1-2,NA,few,TGTGCCAGCAGTTACTCGGGCGGAATCTATGGCTACACCTTC,CASSYSGGIYGYTF
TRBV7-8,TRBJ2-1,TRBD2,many,TGTGCCAGCAGCGACCCGGGACTAGCGAATGAGCAGTTCTTC,CASSDPGLANEQFF
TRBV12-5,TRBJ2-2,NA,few,TGTGCTAGTGGGACTCCCAACCCCGGGAAGGACGGGGAGCTGTTTTTT,CASGTPNPGKDGELFF
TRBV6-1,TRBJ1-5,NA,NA,TGTGCCAGCAAACAGAATAATCAGCCCCAGCATTTT,CASKQNNQPQHF